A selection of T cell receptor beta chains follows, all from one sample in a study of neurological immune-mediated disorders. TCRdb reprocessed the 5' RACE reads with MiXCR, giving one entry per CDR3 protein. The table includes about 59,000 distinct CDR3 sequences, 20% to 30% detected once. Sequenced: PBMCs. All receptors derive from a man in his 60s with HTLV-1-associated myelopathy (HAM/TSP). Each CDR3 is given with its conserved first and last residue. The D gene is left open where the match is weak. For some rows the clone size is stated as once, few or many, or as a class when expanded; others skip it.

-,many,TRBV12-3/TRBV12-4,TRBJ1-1,CASSYYGYTEAFF,TGTGCCAGCAGTTATTATGGGTACACTGAAGCTTTCTTT
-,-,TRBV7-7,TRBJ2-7,CASSPTAGSYEQYF,TGTGCCAGCAGCCCCACCGCGGGCAGCTACGAGCAGTACTTC
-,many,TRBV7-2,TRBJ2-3,CASSFRDSTDTQYF,TGTGCCAGCAGCTTTCGAGATAGCACAGATACGCAGTATTTT
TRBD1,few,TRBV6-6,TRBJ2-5,CASRSRDRETF,TGTGCCAGCAGATCGAGGGACAGAGAGACCTTC
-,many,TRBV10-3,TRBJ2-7,CAIGVGPDEQYF,TGTGCCATCGGGGTGGGGCCGGACGAGCAGTACTTC
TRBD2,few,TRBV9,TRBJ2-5,CASSGVSGSLGTQYF,TGTGCCAGCAGCGGGGTTAGCGGGAGCCTCGGGACCCAGTACTTC
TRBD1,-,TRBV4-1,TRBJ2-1,CASSQERQGASYNEQFF,TGCGCCAGCAGCCAAGAGCGGCAGGGGGCTTCCTACAATGAGCAGTTCTTC
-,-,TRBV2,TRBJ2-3,CASSGLISTDTQYF,TGTGCCAGCAGTGGGTTAATAAGCACAGATACGCAGTATTTT
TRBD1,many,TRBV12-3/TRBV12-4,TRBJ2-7,CASKGQGHDEQYF,TGTGCCAGCAAGGGACAGGGTCATGACGAGCAGTACTTC
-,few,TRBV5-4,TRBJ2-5,CASSWDMEETQYF,TGTGCCAGCAGCTGGGACATGGAAGAGACCCAGTACTTC
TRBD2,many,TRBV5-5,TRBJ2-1,CASSWELAGPYNEQFF,TGTGCCAGCAGCTGGGAGCTAGCGGGACCTTACAATGAGCAGTTCTTC
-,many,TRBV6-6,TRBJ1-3,CASHRRGSGNTIYF,TGTGCCAGCCACCGACGGGGCTCTGGAAACACCATATATTTT
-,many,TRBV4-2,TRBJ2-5,CASSQATHGLQETQYF,TGTGCCAGCAGCCAGGCGACCCATGGGCTTCAAGAGACCCAGTACTTC
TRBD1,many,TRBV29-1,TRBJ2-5,CSVGQGQETQYF,TGCAGCGTGGGACAGGGACAAGAGACCCAGTACTTC
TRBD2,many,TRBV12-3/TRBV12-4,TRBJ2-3,CASSLASGSLNTQYF,TGTGCCAGCAGTTTAGCCAGCGGGAGTTTGAATACGCAGTATTTT
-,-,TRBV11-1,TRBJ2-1,CASRSYDGDEQFF,TGTGCCAGCAGAAGTTACGATGGGGATGAGCAGTTCTTC
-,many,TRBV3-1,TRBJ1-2,CASSQDYRGGGYTF,TGTGCCAGCAGCCAAGATTATAGGGGGGGTGGCTACACCTTC
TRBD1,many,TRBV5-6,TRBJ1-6,CASSWDRGYSPLHF,TGTGCCAGCAGCTGGGACAGGGGGTATTCACCCCTCCACTTT
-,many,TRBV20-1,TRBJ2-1,CSASRTAYGNEQFF,TGCAGTGCGTCTAGGACCGCATACGGGAATGAGCAGTTCTTC
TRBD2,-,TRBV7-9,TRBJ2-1,CASSRRAGDYNEQFF,TGTGCCAGCAGCCGACGGGCGGGAGATTACAATGAGCAGTTCTTC
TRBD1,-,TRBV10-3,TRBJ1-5,CAISEQGQGNQPQHF,TGTGCCATCAGTGAGCAGGGACAGGGGAATCAGCCCCAGCATTTT